The present entry profiles one T cell receptor beta chain with its context. The antigen remains undetermined. Germline V gene lookup returns CDR1 MDHEN and CDR2 SYDVKM. After removal of 6 bases from V and 7 bases from J, the junction contained 10 bases not matched to a gene. The CDR3 loop spans 15 amino acids. Deep was the level used in running the assay. The genomic DNA of each subset was split evenly across several immunoSEQ plates. Method: immunoSEQ multiplex PCR; TCRdb's copy keeps in-frame clones and lacks some. The table has roughly 1 million clones, around three quarters seen once. These data belong to a study of shared clonotypes between healthy human individuals. About the research overall: Ranging from 18 to 49 in age, donors were two women and a few men. General study findings and limits: Clonotype sharing across donors was expected to vary with sequencing depth.

Sequenced: memory CD4+ T cells from PBMCs. Subset described: CD45RA-negative fraction. This receptor was identified in a man between 18 and 29 years old in good health. Some clones in this sample may be carry-over from other donors' samples. This chain links TRBV28 with TRBJ1-4, with TRBD1 matching 8 bases. This chain's CDR3 is CASSPPRQGSEKLFF. The DNA for the CDR3 is TGTGCCAGCAGCCCCCCGAGACAGGGGAGTGAAAAACTGTTTTTT.